This T cell receptor beta chain derives from a study of OX40 agonist ivuxolimab in advanced cancers. Overall study context: Mean age 60 years, range about 23 to 80; roughly 82% male.

About this clone: What it binds is unknown.

V was cut by 4 bases and J by 2 bases, with 14 bases left in between. CDR1 MNHEY and CDR2 SVGAGI come from the germline V gene. The CDR3 is 15 residues long. Profiled with immunoSEQ multiplex PCR; TCRdb holds only in-frame clones, not every one. The data show around 34,000 clones, under 90% seen once. With baseline, cycle 4 day 1, and cycle 7 day 1 as timepoints, blood was sampled. Study outcomes and limitations: CD4+ and CD8+ blood T cells expanded clonally by week 6 at 0.1 to 3.0 mg/kg.

The chain uses TRBV6-5 and TRBJ2-5; D might be TRBD1 (5 bases). This specimen was CD4+ or CD8+ T cells sorted from blood, taken in a trial of the OX40 agonist ivuxolimab. The sequence came from an adult with an advanced solid tumor such as melanoma, head and neck, liver or kidney cancer. The CDR3 loop reads CASSSARGGQETQYF. CDR3 DNA: TGTGCCAGCAGTTCTGCTAGGGGTGGTCAAGAGACCCAGTACTTC.